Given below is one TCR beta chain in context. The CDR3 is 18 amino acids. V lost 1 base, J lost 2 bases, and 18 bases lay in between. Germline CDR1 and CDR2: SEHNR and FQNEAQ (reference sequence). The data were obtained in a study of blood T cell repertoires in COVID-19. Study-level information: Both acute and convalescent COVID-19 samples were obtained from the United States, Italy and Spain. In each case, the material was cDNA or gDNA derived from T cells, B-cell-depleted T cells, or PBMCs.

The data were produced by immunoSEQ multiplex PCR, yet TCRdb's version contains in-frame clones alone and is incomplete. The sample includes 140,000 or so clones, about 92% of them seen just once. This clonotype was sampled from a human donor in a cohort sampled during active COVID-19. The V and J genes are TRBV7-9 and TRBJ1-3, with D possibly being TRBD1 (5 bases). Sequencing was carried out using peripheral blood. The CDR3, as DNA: TGTGCCAGCAGCTTAGAACTTTGGGGCGTAAGTGCTGGAAACACCATATATTTT. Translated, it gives CASSLELWGVSAGNTIYF.